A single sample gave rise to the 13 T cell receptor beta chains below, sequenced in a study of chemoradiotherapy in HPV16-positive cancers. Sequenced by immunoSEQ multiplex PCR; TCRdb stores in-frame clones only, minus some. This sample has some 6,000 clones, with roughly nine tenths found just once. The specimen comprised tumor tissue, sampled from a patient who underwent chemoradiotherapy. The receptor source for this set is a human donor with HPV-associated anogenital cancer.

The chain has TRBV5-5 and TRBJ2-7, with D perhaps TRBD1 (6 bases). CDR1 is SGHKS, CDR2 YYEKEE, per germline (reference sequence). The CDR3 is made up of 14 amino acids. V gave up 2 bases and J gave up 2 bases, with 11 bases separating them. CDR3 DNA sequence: TGTGCCAGCAGCTTAAGACAGGAAACCTACGAGCAGTACTTC. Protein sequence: CASSLRQETYEQYF.

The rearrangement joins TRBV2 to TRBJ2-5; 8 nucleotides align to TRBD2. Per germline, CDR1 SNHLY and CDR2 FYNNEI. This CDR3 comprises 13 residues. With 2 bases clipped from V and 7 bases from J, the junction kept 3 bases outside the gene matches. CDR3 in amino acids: CASSETAGGTQYF. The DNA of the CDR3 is TGTGCCAGCAGTGAAACGGCGGGGGGGACCCAGTACTTC.

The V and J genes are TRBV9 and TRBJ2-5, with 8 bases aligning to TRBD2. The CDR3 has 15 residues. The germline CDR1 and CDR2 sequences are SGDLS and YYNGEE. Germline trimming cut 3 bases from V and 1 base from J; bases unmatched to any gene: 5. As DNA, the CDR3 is TGTGCCAGCAGCGAAGCCGGGACTAGCCAAGAGACCCAGTACTTC. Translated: CASSEAGTSQETQYF.

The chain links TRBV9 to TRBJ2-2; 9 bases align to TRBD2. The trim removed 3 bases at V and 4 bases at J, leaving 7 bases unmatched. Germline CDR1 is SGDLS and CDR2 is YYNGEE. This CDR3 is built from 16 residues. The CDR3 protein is CASSGLAGRGTGELFF. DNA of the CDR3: TGTGCCAGCAGCGGTCTAGCGGGAAGGGGCACCGGGGAGCTGTTTTTT. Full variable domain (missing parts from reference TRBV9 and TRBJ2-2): DSGVTQTPKHLITATGQRVTLRCSPRSGDLSVYWYQQSLDQGLQFLIQYYNGEERAKGNILERFSAQQFPDLHSELNLSSLELGDSALYFCASSGLAGRGTGELFFGEGSRLTVL.

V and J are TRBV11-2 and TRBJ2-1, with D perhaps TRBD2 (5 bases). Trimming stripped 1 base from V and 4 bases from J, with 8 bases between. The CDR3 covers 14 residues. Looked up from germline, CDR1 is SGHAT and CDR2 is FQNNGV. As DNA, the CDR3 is TGTGCCAGCAGCTTAGGGCTAGCTTACAATGAGCAGTTCTTC. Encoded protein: CASSLGLAYNEQFF.

The CDR3: CASSLKDIQETQYF. The CDR3 nucleotides are TGTGCCAGCAGCTTGAAGGATATCCAAGAGACCCAGTACTTC. This chain connects TRBV5-4 to TRBJ2-5; D uncertain. Germline CDR1 reads SGHNT; CDR2 reads YYREEE (reference sequence). The CDR3 covers 14 residues. Trimming removed 1 base at V and 1 base at J, with 8 bases between.

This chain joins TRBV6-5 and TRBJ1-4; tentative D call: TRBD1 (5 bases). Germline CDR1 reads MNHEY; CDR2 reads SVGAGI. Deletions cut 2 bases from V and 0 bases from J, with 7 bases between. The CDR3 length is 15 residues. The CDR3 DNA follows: TGTGCCAGCAGTTACGAGGGGTCAACTAATGAAAAACTGTTTTTT. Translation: CASSYEGSTNEKLFF.

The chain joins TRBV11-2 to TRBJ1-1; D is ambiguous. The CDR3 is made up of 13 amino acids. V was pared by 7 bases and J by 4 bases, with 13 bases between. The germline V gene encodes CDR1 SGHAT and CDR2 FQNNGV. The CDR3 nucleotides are TGTGCCAGCACCTCCTGGTCGGGCACTGAAGCTTTCTTT. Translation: CASTSWSGTEAFF.

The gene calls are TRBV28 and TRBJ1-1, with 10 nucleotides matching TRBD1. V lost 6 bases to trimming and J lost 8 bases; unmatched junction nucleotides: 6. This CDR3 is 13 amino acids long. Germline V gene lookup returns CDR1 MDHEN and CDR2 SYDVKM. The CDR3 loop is CASRTGGGFEAFF. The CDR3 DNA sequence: TGTGCCAGCAGGACAGGGGGCGGGTTCGAAGCTTTCTTT.

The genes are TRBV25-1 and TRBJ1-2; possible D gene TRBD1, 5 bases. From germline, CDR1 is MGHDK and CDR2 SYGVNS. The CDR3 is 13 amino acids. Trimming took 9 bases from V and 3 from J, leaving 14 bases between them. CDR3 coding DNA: TGTGCCAGTTCGCTGGGGGGTGACTATGGCTACACCTTC. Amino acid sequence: CASSLGGDYGYTF.

DNA for the CDR3: TGCGCCAGCAGTGGGGTTAACAGGGGGCCTGAGCAGTTCTTC. Amino acid sequence: CASSGVNRGPEQFF. The chain carries TRBV10-2 and TRBJ2-1; the match to TRBD1 covers 9 bases. The V segment lost 4 bases and the J segment 9 bases; nucleotides outside the gene matches: 7. Germline CDR1 WSHSY, CDR2 SAAADI. The CDR3 is made up of 14 amino acids.

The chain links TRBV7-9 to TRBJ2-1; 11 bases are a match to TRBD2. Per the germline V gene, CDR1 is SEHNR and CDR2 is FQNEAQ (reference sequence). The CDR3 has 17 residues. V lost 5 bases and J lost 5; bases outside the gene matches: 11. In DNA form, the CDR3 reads TGTGCCAGCAGCCGTAGCGGGAGGGCCGCCGACCACAATGAGCAGTTCTTC. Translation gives CASSRSGRAADHNEQFF.

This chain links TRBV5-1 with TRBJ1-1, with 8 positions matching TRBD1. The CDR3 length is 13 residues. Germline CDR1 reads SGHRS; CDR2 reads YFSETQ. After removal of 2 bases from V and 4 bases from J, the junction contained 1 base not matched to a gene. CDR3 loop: CASSFQGATEAFF. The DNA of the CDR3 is TGCGCCAGCAGCTTCCAGGGGGCCACTGAAGCTTTCTTT.